The present T cell receptor (beta chain) was sequenced within a study of cytomegalovirus exposure and HLA in healthy donors. Findings and limits, study-wide: As a later analysis showed, several of the most significant clusters appeared to be linked to common viral pathogens.

This PCR relied on a set of 60 Vbeta primers and 13 Jbeta primers. TCRdb's copy holds only in-frame clones and misses some; the assay was immunoSEQ multiplex PCR. The listing records roughly 54,000 clones. A note on this clone: What it binds is not known.

The V gene end was trimmed by 2 bases and the J gene end by 2 bases; junction bases not matched to a gene: 2. Per the germline V gene, CDR1 is SEHNR and CDR2 is FQNEAQ (reference sequence). CDR3 length: 14 amino acids. The sequencing sample was made of PBMCs. The receptor's source is a woman aged 25 to 39 in good health and CMV-seropositive. V usage is TRBV7-9 and J usage is TRBJ2-5, with 7 bases identical to TRBD2. CDR3 sequence reads: CASSLSGGQETQYF. As DNA, the CDR3 is TGTGCCAGCAGCTTATCGGGGGGACAAGAGACCCAGTACTTC.